This T cell receptor (beta chain) was identified in a study of post-analysis software for immune sequencing data. Study in general: Relapsing-remitting, secondary progressive and progressive-relapsing multiple sclerosis courses were included. Study outcomes and limitations: When compared against controls, multiple sclerosis patients showed significantly lower normalized Chao1 diversity. Five or six TRBV segments were more frequent in patients than controls; TRBV5-6, TRBV5-1 and TRBV20-1 belonged to this group.

Trimming removed 3 bases at V and 4 bases at J, with 19 bases between. CDR3 size: 16 residues. Germline V gene lookup returns CDR1 SGDLS and CDR2 YYNGEE. About this clonotype: Its antigen is not identified.

Prepared TCR beta cDNA libraries contained unique molecular identifiers. When roughly 0.85 to 11 million T cells were used, they gave some 540,000 cDNA molecules. One entry per CDR3 protein results from TCRdb running MiXCR on the PCR reads. This sample has about half a million distinct CDR3 sequences, with less than 45% found just once. The receptor was isolated from a girl aged 5-17 years with multiple sclerosis. Source material: blood. The chain combines TRBV9 with TRBJ1-2; TRBD1 might be the D (5 bases). DNA of the CDR3: TGTGCCAGCAGCGAGAGCCGGAGAGGGGTCGGCTATGGCTACACCTTC. Amino acid sequence: CASSESRRGVGYGYTF.